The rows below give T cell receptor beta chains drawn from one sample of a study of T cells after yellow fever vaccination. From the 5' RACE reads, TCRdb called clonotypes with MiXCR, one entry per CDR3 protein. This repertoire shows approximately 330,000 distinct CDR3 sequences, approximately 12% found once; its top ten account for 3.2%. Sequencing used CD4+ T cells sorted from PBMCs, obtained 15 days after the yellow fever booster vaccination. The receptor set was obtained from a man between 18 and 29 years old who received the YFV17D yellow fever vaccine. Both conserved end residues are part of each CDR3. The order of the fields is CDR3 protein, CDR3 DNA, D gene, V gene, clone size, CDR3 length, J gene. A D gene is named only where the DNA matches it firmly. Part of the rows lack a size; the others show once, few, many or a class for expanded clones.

cdr3_aa: CASSWGQGTQYF
cdr3_nt: TGTGCCAGCAGCTGGGGACAGGGAACGCAGTATTTT
d_call: TRBD1
v_call: TRBV7-2
clone_size: NA
cdr3_length: 12
j_call: TRBJ2-3

cdr3_aa: CASSQGTSNTEAFF
cdr3_nt: TGTGCCAGCAGCCAGGGCACATCGAACACTGAAGCTTTCTTT
d_call: NA
v_call: TRBV3-1
clone_size: NA
cdr3_length: 14
j_call: TRBJ1-1

cdr3_aa: CSATQTEFAYGYTF
cdr3_nt: TGCAGTGCTACCCAGACGGAGTTCGCCTATGGCTACACCTTC
d_call: NA
v_call: TRBV20-1
clone_size: once
cdr3_length: 14
j_call: TRBJ1-2

cdr3_aa: CASSPSGTNYGYTF
cdr3_nt: TGTGCCAGCAGCCCGTCCGGGACTAACTATGGCTACACCTTC
d_call: NA
v_call: TRBV7-2
clone_size: NA
cdr3_length: 14
j_call: TRBJ1-2

cdr3_aa: CASSLIGENTGELFF
cdr3_nt: TGTGCCAGCAGTTTAATCGGGGAGAACACCGGGGAGCTGTTTTTT
d_call: NA
v_call: TRBV12-3/TRBV12-4
clone_size: few
cdr3_length: 15
j_call: TRBJ2-2

cdr3_aa: CATSTSSKTDTQYF
cdr3_nt: TGTGCCACCAGTACCTCTTCCAAGACAGATACGCAGTATTTT
d_call: NA
v_call: TRBV24-1
clone_size: few
cdr3_length: 14
j_call: TRBJ2-3

cdr3_aa: CASSFGGGSNLPTDTQYF
cdr3_nt: TGTGCCAGCAGCTTCGGCGGGGGCTCGAATTTACCGACAGATACGCAGTATTTT
d_call: NA
v_call: TRBV11-2
clone_size: NA
cdr3_length: 18
j_call: TRBJ2-3

cdr3_aa: CASRSGNNSPLHF
cdr3_nt: TGTGCCAGCAGATCAGGGAATAATTCACCCCTCCACTTT
d_call: NA
v_call: TRBV7-2
clone_size: NA
cdr3_length: 13
j_call: TRBJ1-6

cdr3_aa: CASSTTGTGAYEQYF
cdr3_nt: TGTGCCAGTAGCACAACCGGGACAGGTGCCTACGAGCAGTACTTC
d_call: TRBD1
v_call: TRBV19
clone_size: few
cdr3_length: 15
j_call: TRBJ2-7

cdr3_aa: CATSDPRGGTDTQYF
cdr3_nt: TGTGCCACCAGTGATCCCCGGGGAGGCACAGATACGCAGTATTTT
d_call: NA
v_call: TRBV24-1
clone_size: few
cdr3_length: 15
j_call: TRBJ2-3

cdr3_aa: CSVESTSGGAVEQFF
cdr3_nt: TGCAGCGTTGAATCGACTAGCGGGGGGGCCGTTGAGCAGTTCTTC
d_call: TRBD2
v_call: TRBV29-1
clone_size: few
cdr3_length: 15
j_call: TRBJ2-1

cdr3_aa: CASSYRISYEQYF
cdr3_nt: TGTGCCAGCAGTTATCGTATCTCCTACGAGCAGTACTTC
d_call: NA
v_call: TRBV12-3/TRBV12-4
clone_size: few
cdr3_length: 13
j_call: TRBJ2-7

cdr3_aa: CASSFWLLGTEAFF
cdr3_nt: TGTGCCAGCAGCTTCTGGTTGCTGGGCACTGAAGCTTTCTTT
d_call: NA
v_call: TRBV5-6
clone_size: many
cdr3_length: 14
j_call: TRBJ1-1

cdr3_aa: CGGGNYGYTF
cdr3_nt: TGCGGGGGGGGTAACTATGGCTACACCTTC
d_call: NA
v_call: TRBV20-1
clone_size: NA
cdr3_length: 10
j_call: TRBJ1-2

cdr3_aa: CASGSATGLAGDTQETQYF
cdr3_nt: TGTGCTAGTGGTTCAGCCACGGGACTAGCGGGGGATACCCAAGAGACCCAGTACTTC
d_call: TRBD2
v_call: TRBV12-5
clone_size: NA
cdr3_length: 19
j_call: TRBJ2-5

cdr3_aa: CASQLSGTGNTIYF
cdr3_nt: TGTGCCAGCCAGCTGTCCGGTACTGGAAACACCATATATTTT
d_call: NA
v_call: TRBV14
clone_size: NA
cdr3_length: 14
j_call: TRBJ1-3

cdr3_aa: CSASPRLAGPTDTQYF
cdr3_nt: TGCAGTGCTTCCCCCCGACTAGCGGGGCCGACAGATACGCAGTATTTT
d_call: TRBD2
v_call: TRBV20-1
clone_size: few
cdr3_length: 16
j_call: TRBJ2-3